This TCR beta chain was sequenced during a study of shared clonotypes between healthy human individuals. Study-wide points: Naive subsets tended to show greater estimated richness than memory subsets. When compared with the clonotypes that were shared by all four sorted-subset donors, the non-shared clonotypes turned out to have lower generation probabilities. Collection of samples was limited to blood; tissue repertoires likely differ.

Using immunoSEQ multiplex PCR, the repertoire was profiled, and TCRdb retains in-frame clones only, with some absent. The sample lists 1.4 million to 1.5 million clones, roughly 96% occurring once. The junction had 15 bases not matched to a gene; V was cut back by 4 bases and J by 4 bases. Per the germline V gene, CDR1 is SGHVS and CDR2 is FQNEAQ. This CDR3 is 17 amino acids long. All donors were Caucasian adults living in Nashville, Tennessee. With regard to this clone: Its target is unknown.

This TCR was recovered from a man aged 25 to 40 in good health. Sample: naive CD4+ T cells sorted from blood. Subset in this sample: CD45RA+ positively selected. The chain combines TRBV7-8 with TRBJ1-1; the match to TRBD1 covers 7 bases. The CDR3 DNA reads TGTGCCAGCAGCTCCACTTCTTTGGACAGGCGGGCCACTGAAGCTTTCTTT. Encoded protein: CASSSTSLDRRATEAFF.